This T cell receptor beta chain stems from a study of blood T cell repertoires in COVID-19. Turning to the study itself: The origin of the acute and convalescent COVID-19 samples was the United States, Italy and Spain. The cDNA or gDNA used as material had been derived from T cells, B-cell-depleted T cells, or PBMCs.

The germline gives CDR1 LGHDT, CDR2 YNNKEL (reference sequence). V was pared by 3 bases and J by 2 bases, with 11 bases between. The CDR3 runs to 14 residues. The method was immunoSEQ multiplex PCR; TCRdb's version includes in-frame clones alone and lacks a portion of them. The data show over 20,000 clones, with about four fifths seen just once and 6.7% held by the top ten. The V and J genes are TRBV3-1 (or the pseudogene TRBV3-2) and TRBJ2-7, with D possibly being TRBD2 (5 bases). The specimen sequenced was peripheral blood. The sequence came from a human donor in a cohort sampled during active COVID-19. CDR3 protein: CASSHSAKAYEQYF. The DNA of the CDR3 is TGTGCCAGCAGCCATAGCGCCAAAGCCTACGAGCAGTACTTC.